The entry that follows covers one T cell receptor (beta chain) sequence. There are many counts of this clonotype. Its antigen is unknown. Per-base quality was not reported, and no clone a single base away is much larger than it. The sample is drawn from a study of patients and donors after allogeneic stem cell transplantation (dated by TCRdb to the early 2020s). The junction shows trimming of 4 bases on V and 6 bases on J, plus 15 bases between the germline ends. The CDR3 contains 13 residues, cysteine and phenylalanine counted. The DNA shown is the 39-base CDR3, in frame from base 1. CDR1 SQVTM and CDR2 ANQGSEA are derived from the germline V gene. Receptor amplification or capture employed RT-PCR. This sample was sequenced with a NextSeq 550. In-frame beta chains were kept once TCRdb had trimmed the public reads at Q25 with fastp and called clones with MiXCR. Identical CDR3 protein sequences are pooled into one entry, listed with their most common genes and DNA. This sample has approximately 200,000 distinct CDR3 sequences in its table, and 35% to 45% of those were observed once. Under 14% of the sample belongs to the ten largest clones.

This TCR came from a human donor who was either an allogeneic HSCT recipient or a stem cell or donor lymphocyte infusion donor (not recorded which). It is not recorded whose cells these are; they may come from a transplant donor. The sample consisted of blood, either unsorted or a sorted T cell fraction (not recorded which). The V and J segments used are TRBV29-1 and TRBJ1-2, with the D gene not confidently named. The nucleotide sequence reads TGCAGCGTTGGGGAACAGTTGGGAGATGGCTACACCTTC. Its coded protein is CSVGEQLGDGYTF.